The 4 T cell receptor beta chains below were found in one sample sequenced in a study of T-cell memory formation after mild COVID-19. TCRdb reprocessed the 5' RACE reads with MiXCR, giving one entry per CDR3 protein. The sample holds around 250,000 distinct CDR3 sequences, 8% to 9.5% seen once. Sequencing input: PBMCs or a T cell subset sorted from them (not recorded which). These receptors originate from a man aged 18 to 30 who had mild COVID-19 (a few samples of this study predate the infection). Cell type and time point are not known.

This chain uses TRBV4-3 with TRBJ2-3; 9 bases map to TRBD1. The length of the CDR3 is 18 residues. Per germline, CDR1 LGHNA and CDR2 YSLEER. V dropped 0 bases and J dropped 3; count of bases not matched to a gene: 10. The CDR3 is CASSQDSRTGVMTDTQYF. CDR3 DNA sequence: TGCGCCAGCAGCCAAGATAGTAGGACAGGGGTTATGACAGATACGCAGTATTTT.

This clonotype was recorded only once. The V call is TRBV7-3, the J call TRBJ1-1; 12 positions match TRBD1. Germline values: CDR1 SGHTA, CDR2 FQGTGA. J gave up 11 bases and V 4 bases, and 14 bases lay outside the gene matches. The CDR3 covers 16 residues. The CDR3 DNA reads as TGTGCCAGCAGCTCCTCCGGGACAGGGGGCGGCCGGGGTGCTTTCTTT. This codes for CASSSSGTGGGRGAFF.

The chain links TRBV24-1 to TRBJ1-5; 7 nucleotides match TRBD1. V was pared by 9 bases and J by 5 bases, with 9 bases of the junction left unmatched. The CDR3 covers 14 residues. The V gene's germline CDR1 is KGHDR and CDR2 SFDVKD. Here the CDR3 reads CATPFPQGDQPQHF. The CDR3, as DNA: TGTGCCACCCCTTTCCCGCAGGGGGATCAGCCCCAGCATTTT.

This clonotype was detected only a few times. V usage is TRBV7-6 and J usage is TRBJ2-2; D gene unclear. The length of the CDR3 is 14 residues. The germline CDR1 and CDR2 sequences are SGHVS and FNYEAQ. V dropped 5 bases and J dropped 4 bases, with 11 bases sitting between them. The DNA for the CDR3 is TGTGCCAGCAGCCACCCTGGTGGCACCGGGGAGCTGTTTTTT. It encodes CASSHPGGTGELFF.